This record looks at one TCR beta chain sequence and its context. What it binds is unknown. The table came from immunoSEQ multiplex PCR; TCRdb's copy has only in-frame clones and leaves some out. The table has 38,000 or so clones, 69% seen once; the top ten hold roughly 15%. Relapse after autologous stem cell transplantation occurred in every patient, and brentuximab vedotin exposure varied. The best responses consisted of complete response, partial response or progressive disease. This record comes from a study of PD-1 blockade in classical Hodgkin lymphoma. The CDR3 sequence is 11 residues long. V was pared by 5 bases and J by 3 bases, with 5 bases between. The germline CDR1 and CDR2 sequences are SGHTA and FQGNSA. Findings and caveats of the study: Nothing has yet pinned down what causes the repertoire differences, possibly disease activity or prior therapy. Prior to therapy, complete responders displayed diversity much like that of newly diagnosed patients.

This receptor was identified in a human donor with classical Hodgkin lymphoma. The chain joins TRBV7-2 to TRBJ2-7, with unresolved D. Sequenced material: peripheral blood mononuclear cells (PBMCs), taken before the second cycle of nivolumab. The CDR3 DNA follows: TGTGCCAGCAGCCTTAACTACGAGCAGTACTTC. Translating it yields CASSLNYEQYF.